Shown below are 9 T cell receptor beta chains from a single sample sequenced in a study of immune evolution from preneoplasia to lung adenocarcinoma. Clones were sequenced by immunoSEQ multiplex PCR, and TCRdb holds only the in-frame ones, with some missing. The repertoire holds 4,000 to 5,000 clones, with roughly four fifths as singletons. Sequencing was done on a sample of FFPE adjacent normal lung tissue. The source is a donor at least 70 years old with lung adenocarcinoma.

The rearrangement links TRBV2 to TRBJ2-1; TRBD1 matches at 8 bases. The CDR3 runs to 15 residues. Germline V lookup: CDR1 SNHLY, CDR2 FYNNEI. The V segment lost 0 bases and the J segment 6 bases; nucleotides outside the gene matches: 4. The chain's CDR3 is CASSEARDRGNEQFF. The CDR3 DNA reads TGTGCCAGCAGTGAAGCGCGAGACAGGGGCAATGAGCAGTTCTTC.

This chain links TRBV6-4 with TRBJ1-5; D ambiguous. The CDR3 has 13 residues. Germline loops: CDR1 MRHNA, CDR2 SNTAGT. Trimming removed 4 bases at V and 0 bases at J, with 4 bases between. The CDR3 reads CASSVGSNQPQHF. Written as DNA, the CDR3 is TGTGCCAGCAGTGTTGGTAGCAATCAGCCCCAGCATTTT.

The chain employs TRBV28 and TRBJ2-7, with TRBD1 matching over 9 bases. The CDR3 is made up of 18 amino acids. Germline V lookup: CDR1 MDHEN, CDR2 SYDVKM. Unmatched junction bases numbered 18, after V lost 6 bases and J lost 3 bases. CDR3 bases: TGTGCCAGCAGCCCTTACGCCCCGGGGACAGGGAGGGACTACGAGCAGTACTTC. Amino acids: CASSPYAPGTGRDYEQYF.

The rearrangement links TRBV2 to TRBJ1-2; TRBD1 is a possible D gene (5 bases). Looked up from germline, CDR1 is SNHLY and CDR2 is FYNNEI. Trimming removed 2 bases at V and 8 bases at J, with 12 bases between. The CDR3 has 13 amino acids. This chain's CDR3 is CASSENVDRGYTF. CDR3 bases: TGTGCCAGCAGTGAAAACGTTGACAGAGGCTACACCTTC.

The table lists this clone with a few counts. Other DNA variants within this sample encode the same CDR3. The chain carries TRBV29-1 and TRBJ2-1; 8 bases map to TRBD2. V shed 2 bases and J 1 base; nucleotides not matched to a gene: 4. The CDR3 runs 15 residues. Germline V CDR1 and CDR2: SQVTM, ANQGSEA. CDR3 nucleotides: TGCAGCGTTGAACTAAGCGGGAGTTCCTACAATGAGCAGTTCTTC. It yields the protein CSVELSGSSYNEQFF.

This chain joins TRBV5-1 and TRBJ2-3; the D gene is possibly TRBD1 (6 bases). CDR1 SGHRS and CDR2 YFSETQ come from the germline V gene. V lost 2 bases and J lost 3, with 22 bases in between. The CDR3 has 18 residues. This CDR3 is CASSFGGSNRVQTDTQYF. The CDR3 DNA reads as TGCGCCAGCAGCTTCGGCGGAAGCAACAGGGTACAGACAGATACGCAGTATTTT.

This rearrangement joins TRBV28 to TRBJ2-2; 14 bases agree with TRBD2. This CDR3 spans 16 amino acids. Trimming cost V 6 bases and J 5 bases; bases outside gene matches: 5. The germline V gene has CDR1 MDHEN and CDR2 SYDVKM. In DNA form, the CDR3 reads TGTGCCAGCAGCCTAGGACTAGCGGGGGGAACCGGGGAGCTGTTTTTT. As protein: CASSLGLAGGTGELFF.

The chain has TRBV7-2 and TRBJ2-2; possible D gene TRBD1, 5 bases. Germline V gene lookup returns CDR1 SGHTA and CDR2 FQGNSA. The germline V and J ends were trimmed by 3 bases and 8 bases, with 19 bases remaining between them. The CDR3 extends over 16 amino acids. DNA for the CDR3: TGTGCCAGCAGCTTTCCTAGGGGTACATTTGGTGGGGAGCTGTTTTTT. This translates into CASSFPRGTFGGELFF.

V gene TRBV6-1 combines with J gene TRBJ2-3, with 8 bases fitting TRBD2. This CDR3 contains 15 residues. Trimming removed 3 bases from V and 2 bases from J; junction bases left unmatched: 4. Per the germline V gene, CDR1 is MNHNS and CDR2 is SASEGT. Here the CDR3 DNA reads TGTGCCAGCAGTGAGCGGGGGGTCTACACAGATACGCAGTATTTT. This codes for CASSERGVYTDTQYF.